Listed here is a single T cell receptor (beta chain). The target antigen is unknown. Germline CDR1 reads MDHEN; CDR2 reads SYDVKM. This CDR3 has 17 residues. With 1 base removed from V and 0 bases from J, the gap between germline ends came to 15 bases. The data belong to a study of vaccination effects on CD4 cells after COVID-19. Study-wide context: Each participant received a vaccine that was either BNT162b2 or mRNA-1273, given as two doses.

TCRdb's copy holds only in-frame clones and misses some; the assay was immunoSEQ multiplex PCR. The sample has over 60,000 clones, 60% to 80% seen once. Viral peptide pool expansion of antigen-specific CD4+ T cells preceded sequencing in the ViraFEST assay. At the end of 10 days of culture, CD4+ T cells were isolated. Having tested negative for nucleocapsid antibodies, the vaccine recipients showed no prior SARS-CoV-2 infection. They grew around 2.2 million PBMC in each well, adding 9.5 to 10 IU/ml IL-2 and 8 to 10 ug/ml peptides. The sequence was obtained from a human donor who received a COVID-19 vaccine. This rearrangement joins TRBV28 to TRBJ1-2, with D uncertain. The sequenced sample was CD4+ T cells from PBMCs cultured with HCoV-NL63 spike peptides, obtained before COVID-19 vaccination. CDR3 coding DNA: TGTGCCAGCAGTTTATTTCTTAGAGGCAGCACTAACTATGGCTACACCTTC. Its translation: CASSLFLRGSTNYGYTF.